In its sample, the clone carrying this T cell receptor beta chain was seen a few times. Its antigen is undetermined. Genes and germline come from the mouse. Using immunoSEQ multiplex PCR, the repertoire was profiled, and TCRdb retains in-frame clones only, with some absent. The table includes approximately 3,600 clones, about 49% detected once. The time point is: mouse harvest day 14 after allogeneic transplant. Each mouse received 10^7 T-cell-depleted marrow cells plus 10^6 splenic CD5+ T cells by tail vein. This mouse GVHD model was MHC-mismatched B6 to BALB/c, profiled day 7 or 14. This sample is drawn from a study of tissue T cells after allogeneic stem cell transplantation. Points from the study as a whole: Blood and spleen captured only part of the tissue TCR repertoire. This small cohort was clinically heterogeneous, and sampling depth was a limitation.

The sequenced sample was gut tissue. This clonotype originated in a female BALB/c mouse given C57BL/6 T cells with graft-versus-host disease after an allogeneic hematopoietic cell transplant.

The CDR3 DNA, read in part, is TGTGCCAGCAGTCTGGGGTCTAGTGCAGAAACGCTGTAT. Protein sequence: CASSLGSSAETLY. From start to end, the CDR3 is CASSLGSSAETLYF. The chain uses TRBV26 and TRBJ2-3; no reliable D call. The read terminates 1 residue before the CDR3 end, so the remaining end is supplied by the germline J gene. V was pared by 2 bases and J by 0 bases, with 6 bases between. There are 14 residues in the CDR3. Germline V CDR1 and CDR2: KGHPV, FQNQEV (reference sequence). Using reference TRBV26 and TRBJ2-3 for the parts outside the CDR3, the full variable domain is NSKVIQTPRYLVKGQGQKAKMRCIPEKGHPVVFWYQQNKNNEFKFLINFQNQEVLQQIDMTEKRFSAECPSNSPCSLEIQSSEAGDSALYLCASSLGSSAETLYFGSGTRLTVL.